This TCR beta chain stems from a study of T cell repertoires in cytomegalovirus infection. Study at large: HLA-C-restricted CMV epitopes, recently identified, and well-studied HLA-B-restricted ones were used by the study. Public TCR beta signature analysis indicated the presence of both CMV infection and matching HLA type.

Per germline, CDR1 MNHEY and CDR2 SMNVEV (reference sequence). The CDR3 is made up of 16 amino acids. Between the trimmed V and J ends, which lost 4 bases and 1 base, there was a span of 16 bases. Study outcomes and limitations: HLA-C-restricted, CMV-specific TCR beta clonotypes were dominant ex vivo. Pooled public TCR beta family frequency picked out CMV carriers with the relevant HLA.

TCRdb itself ran the reads through MiXCR, one entry per CDR3 protein. The sample carries around 340,000 distinct CDR3 sequences, about 29% recorded once. This clonotype has a single count. Its antigen remains unidentified. The sequence was collected from a human donor in good health (CMV status not recorded). Some clones in this sample may be carry-over from other donors' samples. The genes are TRBV27 and TRBJ1-1; D possibly corresponds to TRBD1 (5 bases). Material: cultured PBMCs, obtained from culture after CMV antigen stimulation. CDR3 sequence reads: CASSYTVFTGNTEAFF. CDR3 DNA sequence: TGTGCCAGCAGTTACACCGTATTTACAGGGAACACTGAAGCTTTCTTT.